This T cell receptor (beta chain) was retrieved from a study of blood T cell repertoires in COVID-19. Methods used by the authors: Counts of nucleated cells, estimated from reference gene primer amplification, were obtained. Using immunoSEQ multiplex PCR, the repertoire was profiled, and TCRdb retains in-frame clones only, with some absent. The V and J calls and the clone size are those of that table, but D and trimming were determined from the DNA. This sample carries over 120,000 clones, about 88% of them seen once, and the ten largest clones take 2.6%. V trimming: 8 bases; J trimming: 3 bases; junction bases outside the gene matches: 4. Germline loops: CDR1 SNHLY, CDR2 FYNNEI. CDR3 length equals 13 residues.

The rearrangement joins TRBV2 to TRBJ2-1; 7 nucleotides match TRBD2. The sequencing sample was made of peripheral blood. The TCR was taken from a human donor with acute or convalescent COVID-19. The donor label of this sample is uncertain. The CDR3 protein is CASVGGNYNEQFF. The CDR3 coding sequence is TGTGCCAGCGTCGGGGGGAACTACAATGAGCAGTTCTTC.